The clone carrying this T cell receptor beta chain was seen at least ten times. What it recognizes is unknown. The data derive from a study of T cells in Graves' hyperthyroidism and ophthalmopathy. CDR1 and CDR2 from the germline V gene are SGHTA and FQGNSA. J lost 8 bases, V lost 3 bases, and 10 bases had no gene match. CDR3 length equals 15 residues. Study results and limitations: Ophthalmopathy was distinguished from stable hyperthyroidism by 13 V-J signatures.

Using RNA transcripts as the source, TCR beta CDR3 regions were amplified. HTBI primers drove first-round RT-PCR of the TCR CDR3. TCRdb itself ran the multiplex PCR reads through MiXCR, one entry per CDR3 protein. The sample yields some 770,000 distinct CDR3 sequences, less than 20% seen once. The TCR comes from a man between 18 and 29 years old with Graves' hyperthyroidism. Sequences were obtained from blood. This chain uses TRBV7-2 with TRBJ1-2, with 9 bases that match TRBD1. In DNA, the CDR3 is TGTGCCAGCAGCTTCCCCGGACAGGGGTCGGAGGGCTACACCTTC. This gives the protein CASSFPGQGSEGYTF.